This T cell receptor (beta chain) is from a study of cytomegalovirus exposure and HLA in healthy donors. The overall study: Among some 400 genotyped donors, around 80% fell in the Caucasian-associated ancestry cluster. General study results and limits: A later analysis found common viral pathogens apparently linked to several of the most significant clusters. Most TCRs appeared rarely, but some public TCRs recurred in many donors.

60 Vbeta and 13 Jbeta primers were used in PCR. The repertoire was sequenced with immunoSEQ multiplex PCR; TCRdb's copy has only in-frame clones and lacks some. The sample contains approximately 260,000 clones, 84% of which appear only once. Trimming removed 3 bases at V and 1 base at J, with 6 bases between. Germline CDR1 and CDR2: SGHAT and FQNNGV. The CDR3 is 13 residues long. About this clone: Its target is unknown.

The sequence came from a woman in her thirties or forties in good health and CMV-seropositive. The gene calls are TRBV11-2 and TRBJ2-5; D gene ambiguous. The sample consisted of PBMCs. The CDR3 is CASSFRFQETQYF. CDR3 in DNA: TGTGCCAGCAGCTTTAGATTCCAAGAGACCCAGTACTTC.